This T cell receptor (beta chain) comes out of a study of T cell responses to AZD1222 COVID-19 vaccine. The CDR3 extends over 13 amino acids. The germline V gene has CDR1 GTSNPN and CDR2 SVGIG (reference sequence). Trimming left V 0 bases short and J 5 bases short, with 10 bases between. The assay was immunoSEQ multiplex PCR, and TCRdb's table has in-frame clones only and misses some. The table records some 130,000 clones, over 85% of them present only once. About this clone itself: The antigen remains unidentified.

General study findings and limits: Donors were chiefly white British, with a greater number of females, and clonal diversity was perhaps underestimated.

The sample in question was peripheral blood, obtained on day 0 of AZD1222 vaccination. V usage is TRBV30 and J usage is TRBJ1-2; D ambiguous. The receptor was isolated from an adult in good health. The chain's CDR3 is CAWSVSLRYGYTF. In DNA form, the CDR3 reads TGTGCCTGGAGTGTAAGCCTAAGATATGGCTACACCTTC.